This TCR beta chain comes out of a study of blood T cell repertoires in COVID-19. The assay was immunoSEQ multiplex PCR, and TCRdb's table has in-frame clones only and misses some. The profile covers around 300,000 clones, with approximately 90% appearing a single time and over 2% taken by the ten largest. J gave up 10 bases and V 7 bases, and 9 bases lay outside the gene matches. This CDR3 comprises 14 residues. Germline V lookup: CDR1 KGHDR, CDR2 SFDVKD. Material for sequencing was PBMCs or T cells enriched from blood (not recorded which). The V call is TRBV24-1, the J call TRBJ2-1, with 10 bases fitting TRBD2. The clonotype comes from a woman in her sixties or seventies in a cohort exposed to, infected with or recovered from COVID-19 (not recorded which). CDR3 in DNA: TGTGCCACCAGGTCGGGACTAGCGACTTGGGAGCAGTTCTTC. It yields the protein CATRSGLATWEQFF.